This T cell receptor (beta chain) emerged from a study of T cells in Graves' hyperthyroidism and ophthalmopathy. In the study overall: Peripheral blood sampling occurred at initial diagnosis, before any treatment.

Amplified regions were TCR beta CDR3 sequences from RNA transcripts. An initial round of RT-PCR targeting the TCR CDR3 relied on the HTBI primer set. TCRdb used MiXCR to reprocess the multiplex PCR reads, holding one entry per CDR3 protein. This sample has fewer than 700,000 distinct CDR3 sequences, with roughly 15% found just once. This clonotype was seen repeatedly, ten times or more. In the ophthalmopathy cohort, Clinical Activity Score was at least 3, NOSPECS grade at least 4, and duration under 3 months. Patients with uncontrolled infections, other autoimmune diseases, pregnancy or lactation were excluded. The source of this sequence is a woman between 18 and 30 years old with Graves' ophthalmopathy. Sequencing input: blood.

CDR3 coding DNA: TGTGCCAGCAGCGAGGGATGGAGGACCGGGGAGCTGTTTTTT. Protein: CASSEGWRTGELFF. The chain employs TRBV5-5 and TRBJ2-2; TRBD2 might be the D (5 bases). The CDR3 has 14 amino acids. The V and J ends lost 4 bases and 5 bases respectively, with 12 bases between them. Germline V gene sequence: CDR1 SGHKS, CDR2 YYEKEE (reference sequence).